This T cell receptor beta chain was obtained from a study of T cells after yellow fever vaccination. Study observations and caveats: Peak timing came faster in the weaker secondary response, day 5 versus 15. Reappearance after the booster was observed for most primary-vaccination clones (around 96% CD4, almost 90% CD8).

The CDR3 is 15 amino acids. Between the trimmed V and J ends, which lost 7 bases and 0 bases, there was a span of 13 bases. Germline V gene lookup returns CDR1 LNHDA and CDR2 SQIVND (reference sequence). A universal primer site and UMIs were added as TCR cDNA was made by 5'RACE template switching. Each CDR3 protein is one row after TCRdb ran MiXCR on the 5' RACE reads. This sample has about 160,000 distinct CDR3 sequences, with around 9.7% found just once. Worth noting for this clonotype: Its target is unknown.

The receptor was isolated from a man aged 18-30 years who received the YFV17D yellow fever vaccine. The sequencing used CD8+ T cells sorted from PBMCs, collected 45 days after the yellow fever booster vaccination. The rearrangement joins TRBV19 to TRBJ2-1, with D hard to call. The DNA of the CDR3 is TGTGCCAGTAATCCCGGGTTAGACTCCTACAATGAGCAGTTCTTC. This translates into CASNPGLDSYNEQFF.